This TCR beta chain was recovered during a study of blood T cell repertoires in COVID-19. As for the study in general: The United States, Italy and Spain supplied acute and convalescent COVID-19 samples. The cDNA or gDNA used as material had been derived from T cells, B-cell-depleted T cells, or PBMCs.

How the authors handled the data: Amplifying reference gene primers gave estimates of nucleated cell counts. Assay: immunoSEQ multiplex PCR; the TCRdb copy retains only in-frame clones and omits some. V, J and clone size are taken as reported in that table, and D and trimming were inferred from the DNA itself. The repertoire consists of around 130,000 clones, with 88% occurring once and the leading ten covering about 2%. Germline V lookup: CDR1 KGHSH, CDR2 LQKENI. Trimming cost V 0 bases and J 2 bases; bases outside gene matches: 9. The CDR3 spans 17 residues. This clone has only one observation. The sample was peripheral blood. The source is a man aged 65-85 years with active COVID-19. This chain links TRBV18 with TRBJ2-5, with 7 bases identical to TRBD2. CDR3 loop: CASSPPGGPTFQETQYF. The CDR3 coding sequence is TGTGCCAGCTCACCACCGGGAGGGCCTACCTTTCAAGAGACCCAGTACTTC.